The present T cell receptor beta chain was sequenced within a study of T cells in Graves' hyperthyroidism and ophthalmopathy. This clonotype was seen more than once but under ten times. No antigen is known for it. The source material, RNA transcripts, was used to amplify TCR beta CDR3 regions. Using the HTBI primer set, a first-round RT-PCR was run on the TCR CDR3. TCRdb fed the multiplex PCR reads into MiXCR, producing one record per CDR3 protein. This table holds about 380,000 distinct CDR3 sequences, around 13% found once. Whole-study findings and limits: Most thyroid clonotypes expanded above 0.001 were also detected in blood.

The definition of stable Graves' hyperthyroidism was no ophthalmopathy progression within 18 months. V dropped 0 bases and J dropped 9 bases, with 13 bases sitting between them. The CDR3 sequence is 14 residues long. Per germline, CDR1 SGHDT and CDR2 YYEEEE. The V gene is TRBV5-6, the J gene TRBJ1-3; D call uncertain. Material: blood. The receptor was isolated from an older woman with Graves' hyperthyroidism. The CDR3 protein is CASSLGRTRPTIYF. The CDR3 DNA is TGTGCCAGCAGCTTGGGAAGGACTCGGCCCACCATATATTTT.